These 9 T cell receptor beta chains came from one sample sequenced in a study of cytomegalovirus exposure and HLA in healthy donors. In the PCR, 60 Vbeta and 13 Jbeta primers were used. Sequenced by immunoSEQ multiplex PCR; TCRdb stores in-frame clones only, minus some. The table shows 200,000 to 250,000 clones, with 82% occurring only once. Input material: PBMCs. The source of these receptors is a woman aged 40 to 50 in good health and CMV-seronegative.

This chain joins TRBV6-5 and TRBJ2-4; 8 nucleotides line up with TRBD1. The V gene end was trimmed by 6 bases and the J gene end by 6 bases; junction bases not matched to a gene: 10. Germline loops: CDR1 MNHEY, CDR2 SVGAGI. CDR3 length: 15 amino acids. As DNA, the CDR3 is TGTGCCAGCAGATCCGGACAGGGCGGCCGAAACATTCAGTACTTC. Amino acids: CASRSGQGGRNIQYF.

The chain uses TRBV11-2 and TRBJ2-5; TRBD1 might be the D (5 bases). The CDR3 is 16 residues long. Trimming pared 2 bases from V and 5 bases from J, leaving 18 bases between. Germline V gene lookup returns CDR1 SGHAT and CDR2 FQNNGV. The CDR3 loop is CASSLLSWSGRETQYF. The CDR3 DNA follows: TGTGCCAGCAGCTTACTCTCGTGGTCAGGGCGGGAGACCCAGTACTTC.

V and J are TRBV11-2 and TRBJ1-1, with 7 bases lining up with TRBD1. With V trimmed by 5 bases and J by 7 bases, 10 bases remained unmatched. Germline loops: CDR1 SGHAT, CDR2 FQNNGV. This CDR3 has 14 residues. This chain's CDR3 is CASSPTPGQLEAFF. Here the CDR3 DNA reads TGTGCCAGCAGCCCAACCCCGGGACAGCTTGAAGCTTTCTTT.

J is TRBJ1-2 and V is TRBV27; 8 nucleotides agree with TRBD1. This CDR3 has 14 residues. The germline gives CDR1 MNHEY, CDR2 SMNVEV (reference sequence). J was trimmed by 7 bases and V by 4 bases; bases with no gene match: 8. The CDR3 region has the DNA TGTGCCAGCAGTTCCCGGACAGGGACCATTGGCTACACCTTC. This gives the protein CASSSRTGTIGYTF.

The chain combines TRBV2 with TRBJ1-1, with a weak D call TRBD1 (6 bases). The CDR3 covers 14 residues. Trimming left V 7 bases short and J 0 bases short, with 12 bases between. Germline CDR1 is SNHLY and CDR2 is FYNNEI. Here the CDR3 DNA reads TGTGCCAGCAAGAGGGGGGGCCTGAACACTGAAGCTTTCTTT. Protein product: CASKRGGLNTEAFF.

The chain joins TRBV7-2 to TRBJ2-1; TRBD2 aligns across 10 bases. V trimming: 0 bases; J trimming: 7 bases; junction bases outside the gene matches: 3. There are 15 residues in the CDR3. Germline lookup yields CDR1 SGHTA and CDR2 FQGNSA. CDR3 nucleotides: TGTGCCAGCAGCTTAGCCGAGCGGGGGGGTAATGAGCAGTTCTTC. It yields the protein CASSLAERGGNEQFF.

The rearrangement uses TRBV18 and TRBJ1-5; the D gene is possibly TRBD1 (5 bases). Germline V gives CDR1 KGHSH, CDR2 LQKENI. The CDR3 extends over 15 amino acids. V was cut by 0 bases and J by 4 bases, with 10 bases left in between. This CDR3 is CASSPPGGENQPQHF. The CDR3 DNA reads TGTGCCAGCTCACCACCGGGGGGGGAGAATCAGCCCCAGCATTTT. Full variable domain (rest looked up from reference TRBV18 and TRBJ1-5): NAGVMQNPRHLVRRRGQEARLRCSPMKGHSHVYWYRQLPEEGLKFMVYLQKENIIDESGMPKERFSAEFPKEGPSILRIQQVVRGDSAAYFCASSPPGGENQPQHFGDGTRLSIL.

This chain connects TRBV9 to TRBJ1-1; the D gene is possibly TRBD1 (6 bases). The CDR3 covers 15 residues. Trimming took off 6 bases at V and 0 bases at J, with 15 bases between the two ends. Germline loops: CDR1 SGDLS, CDR2 YYNGEE. DNA of the CDR3: TGTGCCAGCACCCGTAGAGGGACACTGAACACTGAAGCTTTCTTT. Its protein is CASTRRGTLNTEAFF.

This chain links TRBV7-6 with TRBJ1-5, with D unclear. Trimming removed 6 bases from V and 2 bases from J, with 8 bases in between. Germline CDR1 and CDR2: SGHVS and FNYEAQ. This CDR3 contains 13 residues. As DNA, the CDR3 is TGTGCCAGCAGTCACGGTGGCAATCAGCCCCAGCATTTT. This translates into CASSHGGNQPQHF.